These 26 T cell receptor beta chains originate from one sample sequenced in a study of OX40 agonist ivuxolimab in advanced cancers. Library method: the immunoSEQ multiplex PCR assay. The source is immuneACCESS, and TCRdb retained only in-frame sequences with V and J called. Part of the clones is not carried over; for the studies checked, unresolved V genes explain less than half of this, and the remainder is unexplained. The sample includes some 81,000 clones, with around 87% observed a single time. Around 5.9% of the sample is held by the ten biggest clonotypes. Material: CD4+ or CD8+ T cells sorted from blood, obtained in a trial of the OX40 agonist ivuxolimab. These receptors were taken from an adult with an advanced solid tumor such as melanoma, head and neck, liver or kidney cancer.

V is TRBV5-1 and J is TRBJ1-2, with D maybe TRBD1 (6 bases). This CDR3 has 15 amino acids. Germline values: CDR1 SGHRS, CDR2 YFSETQ. V shed 4 bases and J shed 4 bases, with 17 bases lying between them. DNA of the CDR3: TGCGCCAGCAGCGACCTCGGACAGCCCAGCTATGGCTACACCTTC. Translated: CASSDLGQPSYGYTF.

This clone was seen just once. The chain is built from TRBV6-1 and TRBJ2-3; 7 bases map to TRBD2. The CDR3 sequence is 14 residues long. The germline CDR1 and CDR2 sequences are MNHNS and SASEGT. Germline trimming cut 1 base from V and 4 bases from J; bases unmatched to any gene: 2. In DNA form, the CDR3 reads TGTGCCAGCAGTGAAGGGGGGGGAGCAGATACGCAGTATTTT. Amino acids: CASSEGGGADTQYF.

The V and J genes are TRBV5-6 and TRBJ1-1; D is ambiguous. Trimming took off 3 bases at V and 0 bases at J, with 6 bases between the two ends. The CDR3 is 13 amino acids. Germline lookup yields CDR1 SGHDT and CDR2 YYEEEE. The CDR3 is CASSSELNTEAFF. The CDR3 DNA reads TGTGCCAGCAGCTCGGAATTGAACACTGAAGCTTTCTTT.

The V and J genes are TRBV5-1 and TRBJ2-1; D gene uncertain. V lost 0 bases and J lost 8, with 12 bases in between. The CDR3 is 14 residues long. The germline V gene has CDR1 SGHRS and CDR2 YFSETQ. The CDR3 region is CASSLGARSDEQFF. In nucleotides, the CDR3 is TGCGCCAGCAGCTTGGGGGCACGGTCCGATGAGCAGTTCTTC.

The CDR3 loop is CASSYIARRGYTF. Here the CDR3 DNA reads TGTGCCAGCAGTTACATTGCAAGGAGGGGCTACACCTTC. V is TRBV6-5 and J is TRBJ1-2; D remains unclear. V was cut by 2 bases and J by 8 bases, with 12 bases left in between. Germline lookup yields CDR1 MNHEY and CDR2 SVGAGI. The length of the CDR3 is 13 residues.

The chain joins TRBV18 to TRBJ2-3; 12 bases match TRBD2. CDR3 length equals 16 residues. Germline V lookup: CDR1 KGHSH, CDR2 LQKENI. V trimming: 5 bases; J trimming: 2 bases; junction bases outside the gene matches: 5. The CDR3 DNA reads as TGTGCCAGCTCATCTGGACTAGCGGGGTCCACAGATACGCAGTATTTT. Translating gives CASSSGLAGSTDTQYF.

This rearrangement joins TRBV28 to TRBJ2-2; D is uncertain. Trimming took off 5 bases at V and 6 bases at J, with 10 bases between the two ends. Germline V gene data show CDR1 as MDHEN and CDR2 as SYDVKM. This CDR3 spans 13 amino acids. The DNA for the CDR3 is TGTGCCAGCAGTGCCCAGGTTTCCGGGGAGCTGTTTTTT. It is translated as CASSAQVSGELFF.

This chain links TRBV28 with TRBJ1-3; D possibly corresponds to TRBD1 (5 bases). There are 15 residues in the CDR3. Trimming stripped 2 bases from V and 1 base from J, with 9 bases between. Germline CDR1 MDHEN, CDR2 SYDVKM. The chain's CDR3 is CASSLPGNSGNTIYF. The CDR3 region has the DNA TGTGCCAGCAGTTTACCAGGGAATTCTGGAAACACCATATATTTT.

There are a few counts of this clone. The gene calls are TRBV5-1 and TRBJ2-1; TRBD2 might be the D (6 bases). V was cut by 1 base and J by 5 bases, with 13 bases left in between. Germline lookup yields CDR1 SGHRS and CDR2 YFSETQ. The CDR3 is 15 residues long. The CDR3 sequence: CASSLRERVNNEQFF. DNA for the CDR3: TGCGCCAGCAGCTTGAGGGAGCGGGTGAACAATGAGCAGTTCTTC.

The J gene is TRBJ2-6, the V gene TRBV18; D remains ambiguous. The CDR3 is made up of 17 amino acids. The germline V gene encodes CDR1 KGHSH and CDR2 LQKENI. The V end lost 7 bases, the J end lost 0 bases, and 16 bases lay between the germline ends. CDR3 bases: TGTGCCAGCTGCCTGGAACTTAGAAGCTCTGGGGCCAACGTCCTGACTTTC. Its translation: CASCLELRSSGANVLTF.

The CDR3 region is CASSPLGGGRTDTQYF. CDR3 nucleotide sequence: TGTGCCAGCAGCCCCCTTGGCGGGGGCCGCACAGATACGCAGTATTTT. The rearrangement uses TRBV7-7 and TRBJ2-3; a weak D match, TRBD2 (7 bases). V was shortened by 5 bases and J by 1 base, with 16 bases between the two germline ends. This CDR3 has 16 amino acids. Germline lookup yields CDR1 SSHAT and CDR2 FNYEAQ (reference sequence).

CDR3 loop: CASRHTGGNTEAFF. CDR3 nucleotide sequence: TGTGCCAGCCGTCATACAGGAGGGAACACTGAAGCTTTCTTT. The J gene is TRBJ1-1, the V gene TRBV7-9; possibly TRBD1 for D (5 bases). V lost 8 bases and J lost 1, with 14 bases in between. There are 14 residues in the CDR3. Germline CDR1 SEHNR, CDR2 FQNEAQ (reference sequence).

The chain carries TRBV19 and TRBJ2-1; D is perhaps TRBD1 (5 bases). The germline gives CDR1 LNHDA, CDR2 SQIVND (reference sequence). V gave up 6 bases and J gave up 6 bases, with 15 bases separating them. The CDR3 spans 14 residues. CDR3 sequence (DNA): TGTGCCAGTAGCAGGACACCGTCTCTCAATGAGCAGTTCTTC. The encoded protein is CASSRTPSLNEQFF.

This clone was counted once. The chain couples TRBV11-2 to TRBJ2-3, with 9 bases that match TRBD2. Trimming at V came to 8 bases and at J to 5 bases, leaving 11 bases not matched to a gene. Looked up from germline, CDR1 is SGHAT and CDR2 is FQNNGV. CDR3 length: 15 amino acids. The CDR3 spells CASGVSGGRIDTQYF. In DNA form, the CDR3 reads TGTGCCAGCGGGGTTAGCGGGGGTCGTATAGATACGCAGTATTTT.

This clone was recorded a few times. The genes are TRBV20-1 and TRBJ2-7; D perhaps matches TRBD2 (6 bases). Germline V lookup: CDR1 DFQATT, CDR2 SNEGSKA (reference sequence). CDR3 size: 11 residues. V gave up 7 bases and J gave up 1 base, with 8 bases separating them. The CDR3 is CSVGGSYEQYF. Here the CDR3 DNA reads TGCAGTGTTGGAGGGTCCTACGAGCAGTACTTC.

This chain joins TRBV4-3 and TRBJ2-3; D is perhaps TRBD2 (5 bases). The CDR3 covers 14 residues. The V gene's germline CDR1 is LGHNA and CDR2 YSLEER. The V end lost 4 bases, the J end lost 9 bases, and 17 bases lay between the germline ends. The CDR3 reads CASSPFISAATQYF. The CDR3 nucleotides read TGCGCCAGCAGCCCCTTTATTAGCGCCGCCACGCAGTATTTT.

The gene calls are TRBV7-7 and TRBJ2-2, with 7 nucleotides matching TRBD2. The CDR3 sequence is 14 residues long. Germline CDR1 and CDR2: SSHAT and FNYEAQ (reference sequence). Germline trimming cut 8 bases from V and 3 bases from J; bases unmatched to any gene: 6. The CDR3 DNA reads TGTGCCAGCCGACTAGCACCCTACACCGGGGAGCTGTTTTTT. As protein: CASRLAPYTGELFF.

The chain combines TRBV11-2 with TRBJ1-1; TRBD1 matches at 8 bases. Germline V gene sequence: CDR1 SGHAT, CDR2 FQNNGV. The CDR3 consists of 16 residues. V trimming: 5 bases; J trimming: 1 base; junction bases outside the gene matches: 9. In DNA form, the CDR3 reads TGTGCCAGCAGCCTTGAGCGAGGGACAGGGAACACTGAAGCTTTCTTT. Protein: CASSLERGTGNTEAFF.

The chain is built from TRBV19 and TRBJ1-1, with D maybe TRBD1 (5 bases). The germline V gene has CDR1 LNHDA and CDR2 SQIVND (reference sequence). The CDR3 is 14 residues long. V was shortened by 6 bases and J by 2 bases, with 13 bases between the two germline ends. The CDR3 protein is CASSNGGANTEAFF. The CDR3 DNA reads as TGTGCCAGTAGCAATGGAGGGGCCAACACTGAAGCTTTCTTT.

The chain combines TRBV29-1 with TRBJ2-3; D is undetermined. There are 13 residues in the CDR3. Trimming stripped 3 bases from V and 2 bases from J, with 9 bases between. Germline V gene sequence: CDR1 SQVTM, CDR2 ANQGSEA. CDR3 sequence: CSVEYSFTDTQYF. The DNA for the CDR3 is TGCAGCGTTGAGTACAGCTTCACAGATACGCAGTATTTT.

V usage is TRBV19 and J usage is TRBJ1-4; tentatively, D is TRBD1 (5 bases). Trimming pared 6 bases from V and 0 bases from J, leaving 11 bases between. The germline gives CDR1 LNHDA, CDR2 SQIVND (reference sequence). CDR3 length: 15 amino acids. The CDR3 spells CASSTGGATNEKLFF. The CDR3, as DNA: TGTGCCAGTAGCACAGGAGGTGCAACTAATGAAAAACTGTTTTTT.

The gene calls are TRBV28 and TRBJ1-4; possibly TRBD1 for D (5 bases). The germline CDR1 and CDR2 sequences are MDHEN and SYDVKM. Trimming removed 3 bases from V and 8 bases from J, with 10 bases in between. The CDR3 has 13 residues. This chain's CDR3 is CASSLAGTEKLFF. The DNA for the CDR3 is TGTGCCAGCAGTTTGGCCGGGACGGAAAAACTGTTTTTT.

Written as DNA, the CDR3 is TGTGCCAGCTCACCACAGCCAGGGAAAGGCTACACCTTC. Its protein product is CASSPQPGKGYTF. The chain recombines TRBV18 with TRBJ1-2; D possibly corresponds to TRBD1 (5 bases). The CDR3 is 13 residues long. CDR1 is KGHSH, CDR2 LQKENI, per germline. The V end lost 1 base, the J end lost 8 bases, and 11 bases lay between the germline ends.

The CDR3 DNA reads TGTGCCAGCAGCTTAGGGACAGGGGATTCGCGGACTGAAGCTTTCTTT. Amino acid sequence: CASSLGTGDSRTEAFF. The genes are TRBV5-4 and TRBJ1-1, with 10 bases aligning to TRBD1. Germline loops: CDR1 SGHNT, CDR2 YYREEE (reference sequence). Germline trimming cut 2 bases from V and 5 bases from J; bases unmatched to any gene: 9. This CDR3 comprises 16 residues.

The chain uses TRBV14 and TRBJ2-7; TRBD2 agrees at 7 bases. Per germline, CDR1 SGHDN and CDR2 FVKESK. The V gene end was trimmed by 0 bases and the J gene end by 6 bases; junction bases not matched to a gene: 8. The CDR3 is 15 residues long. The CDR3 region has the DNA TGTGCCAGCAGCCAAGATCCAGCGGGAAGATCCGAGCAGTACTTC. Residues: CASSQDPAGRSEQYF.

This clone was detected many times. The gene calls are TRBV28 and TRBJ1-3; D is ambiguous. Per the germline V gene, CDR1 is MDHEN and CDR2 is SYDVKM. V lost 8 bases, J lost 0 bases, and 8 bases lay in between. This CDR3 region has 13 residues. CDR3 sequence reads: CASLDSSGNTIYF. In DNA form, the CDR3 reads TGTGCCAGCCTGGACTCCTCTGGAAACACCATATATTTT. Full variable domain (rest looked up from reference TRBV28 and TRBJ1-3): DVKVTQSSRYLVKRTGEKVFLECVQDMDHENMFWYRQDPGLGLRLIYFSYDVKMKEKGDIPEGYSVSREKKERFSLILESASTNQTSMYLCASLDSSGNTIYFGEGSWLTVV.